This TCR beta chain is from a study of blood T cell repertoires in COVID-19. Across the study: Donors in the United States, Italy and Spain gave samples during acute or convalescent COVID-19. PBMCs, B-cell-depleted T cells, or T cells were the source of the cDNA or gDNA that made up the material.

Per the germline V gene, CDR1 is SGHNT and CDR2 is YYREEE (reference sequence). The CDR3 has 16 amino acids. The V and J ends lost 0 bases and 7 bases respectively, with 17 bases between them. Authors' data handling: Estimates of nucleated cell counts were drawn from the amplification of reference gene primers. Clones were read by immunoSEQ multiplex PCR, and TCRdb kept only the in-frame ones, dropping some. The V and J calls and clone size are taken from that table; D and trimming were inferred from the DNA. The table records some 19,000 clones, 75% to 85% of them present only once. The receptor was isolated from a man older than 75 with acute or convalescent COVID-19. V usage is TRBV5-4 and J usage is TRBJ1-5; no clear D gene. The specimen sequenced was peripheral blood. The CDR3 reads CASSLDGYHGRQPQHF. DNA of the CDR3: TGTGCCAGCAGCTTGGACGGGTATCATGGGAGGCAGCCCCAGCATTTT.